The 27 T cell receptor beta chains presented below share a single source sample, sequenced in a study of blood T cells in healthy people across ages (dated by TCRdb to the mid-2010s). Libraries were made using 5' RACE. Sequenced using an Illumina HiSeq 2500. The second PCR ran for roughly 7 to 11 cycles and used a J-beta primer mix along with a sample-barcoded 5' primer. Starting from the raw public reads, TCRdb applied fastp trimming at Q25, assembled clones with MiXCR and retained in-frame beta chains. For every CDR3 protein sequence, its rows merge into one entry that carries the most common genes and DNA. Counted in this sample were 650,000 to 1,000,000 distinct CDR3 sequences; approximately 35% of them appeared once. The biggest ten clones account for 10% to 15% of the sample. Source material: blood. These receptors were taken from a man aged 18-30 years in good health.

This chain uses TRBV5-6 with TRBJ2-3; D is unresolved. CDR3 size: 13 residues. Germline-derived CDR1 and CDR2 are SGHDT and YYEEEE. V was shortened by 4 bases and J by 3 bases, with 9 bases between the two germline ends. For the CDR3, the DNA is TGTGCCAGCAGCCCGGAAGAGACAGATACGCAGTATTTT. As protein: CASSPEETDTQYF.

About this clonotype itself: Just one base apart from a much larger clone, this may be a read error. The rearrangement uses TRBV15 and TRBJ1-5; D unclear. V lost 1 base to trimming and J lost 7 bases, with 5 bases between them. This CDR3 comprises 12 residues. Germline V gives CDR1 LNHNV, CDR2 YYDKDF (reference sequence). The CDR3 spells CATSRGQQPQHF. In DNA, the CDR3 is TGTGCCACCAGCAGAGGCCAACAGCCCCAGCATTTT.

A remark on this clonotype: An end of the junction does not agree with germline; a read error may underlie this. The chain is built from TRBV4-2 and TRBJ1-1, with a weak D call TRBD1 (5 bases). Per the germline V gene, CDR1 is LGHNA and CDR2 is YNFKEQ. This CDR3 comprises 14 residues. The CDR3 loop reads CTSSQDGGSTEAFF. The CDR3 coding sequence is TGTACCAGCAGCCAAGATGGGGGAAGCACTGAAGCTTTCTTT.

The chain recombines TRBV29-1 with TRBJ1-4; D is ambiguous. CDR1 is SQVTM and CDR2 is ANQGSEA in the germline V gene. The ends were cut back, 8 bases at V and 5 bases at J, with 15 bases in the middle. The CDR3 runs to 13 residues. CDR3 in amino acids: CSLVERINEKLFF. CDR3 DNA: TGCAGCCTAGTAGAGCGGATCAATGAAAAACTGTTTTTT.

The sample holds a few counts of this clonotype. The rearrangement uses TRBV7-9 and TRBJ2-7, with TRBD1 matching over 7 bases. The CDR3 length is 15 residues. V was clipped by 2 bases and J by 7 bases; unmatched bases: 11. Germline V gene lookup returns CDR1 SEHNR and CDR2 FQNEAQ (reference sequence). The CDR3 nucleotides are TGTGCCAGCAGCTTAACAACAGGGGTTTTGAGTGAGCAGTACTTC. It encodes CASSLTTGVLSEQYF. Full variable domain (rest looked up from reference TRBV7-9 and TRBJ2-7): DTGVSQNPRHKITKRGQNVTFRCDPISEHNRLYWYRQTLGQGPEFLTYFQNEAQLEKSRLLSDRFSAERPKGSFSTLEIQRTEQGDSAMYLCASSLTTGVLSEQYFGPGTRLTVT.

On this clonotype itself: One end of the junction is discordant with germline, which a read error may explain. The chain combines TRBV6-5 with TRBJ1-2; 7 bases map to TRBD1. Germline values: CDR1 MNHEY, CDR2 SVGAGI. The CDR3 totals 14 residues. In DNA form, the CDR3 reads TGTGCCCGCAGGGACTGGGACAGTAGCTATGGCTACACCTTC. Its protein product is CARRDWDSSYGYTF.

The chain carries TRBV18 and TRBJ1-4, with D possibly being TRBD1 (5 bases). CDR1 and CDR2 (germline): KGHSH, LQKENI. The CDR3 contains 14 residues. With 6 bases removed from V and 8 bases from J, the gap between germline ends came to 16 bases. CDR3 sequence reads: CASSAQGWGEKLFF. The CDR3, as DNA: TGTGCCAGCTCGGCTCAGGGATGGGGCGAAAAACTGTTTTTT. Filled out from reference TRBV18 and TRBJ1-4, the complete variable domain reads NAGVMQNPRHLVRRRGQEARLRCSPMKGHSHVYWYRQLPEEGLKFMVYLQKENIIDESGMPKERFSAEFPKEGPSILRIQQVVRGDSAAYFCASSAQGWGEKLFFGSGTQLSVL.

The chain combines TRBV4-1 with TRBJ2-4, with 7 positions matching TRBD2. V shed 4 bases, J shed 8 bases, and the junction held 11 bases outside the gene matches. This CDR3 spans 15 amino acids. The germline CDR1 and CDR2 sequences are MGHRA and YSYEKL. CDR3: CASSPARQGGDIQYF. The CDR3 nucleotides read TGCGCCAGCAGCCCCGCTCGGCAGGGAGGGGACATTCAGTACTTC.

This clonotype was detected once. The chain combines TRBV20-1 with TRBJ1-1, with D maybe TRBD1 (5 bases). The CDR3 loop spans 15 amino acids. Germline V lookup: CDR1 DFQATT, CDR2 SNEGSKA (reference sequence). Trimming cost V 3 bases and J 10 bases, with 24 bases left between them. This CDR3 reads CSASLTGPAGGPAFF. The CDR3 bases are TGCAGTGCTAGCTTAACGGGACCGGCCGGGGGTCCAGCTTTCTTT.

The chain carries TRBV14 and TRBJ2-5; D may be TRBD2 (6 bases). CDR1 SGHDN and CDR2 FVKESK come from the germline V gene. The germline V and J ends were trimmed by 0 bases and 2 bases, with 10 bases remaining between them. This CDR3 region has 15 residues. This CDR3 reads CASSQEGGPQETQYF. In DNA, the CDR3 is TGTGCCAGCAGCCAAGAGGGGGGACCACAAGAGACCCAGTACTTC.

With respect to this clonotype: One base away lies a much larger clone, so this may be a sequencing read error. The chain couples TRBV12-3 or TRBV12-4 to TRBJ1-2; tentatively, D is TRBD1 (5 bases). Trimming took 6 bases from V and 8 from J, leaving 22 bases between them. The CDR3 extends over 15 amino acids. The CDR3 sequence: CASSRRGDRLFGYTF. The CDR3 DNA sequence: TGTGCCAGCAGCCGACGGGGGGACCGACTCTTCGGCTACACCTTC.

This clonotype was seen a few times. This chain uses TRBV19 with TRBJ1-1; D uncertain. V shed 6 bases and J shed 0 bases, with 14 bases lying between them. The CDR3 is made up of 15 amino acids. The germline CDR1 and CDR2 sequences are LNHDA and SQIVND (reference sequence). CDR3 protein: CASRKLATMNTEAFF. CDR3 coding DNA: TGTGCCAGTAGGAAACTGGCTACCATGAACACTGAAGCTTTCTTT.

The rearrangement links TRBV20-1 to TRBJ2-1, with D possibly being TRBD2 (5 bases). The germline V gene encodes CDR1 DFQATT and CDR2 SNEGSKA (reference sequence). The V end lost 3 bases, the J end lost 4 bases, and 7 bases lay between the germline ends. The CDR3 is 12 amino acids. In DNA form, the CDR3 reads TGCAGTGCTAGCGGGAATTACAATGAGCAGTTCTTC. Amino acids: CSASGNYNEQFF.

DNA for the CDR3: TGTGCCAGCAGTTTTGGGAGGAGCAATCAGCCCCAGCATTTT. Protein sequence: CASSFGRSNQPQHF. The chain carries TRBV12-3 or TRBV12-4 and TRBJ1-5; no clear D gene. The ends were cut back, 3 bases at V and 1 base at J, with 7 bases in the middle. The CDR3 totals 14 residues.

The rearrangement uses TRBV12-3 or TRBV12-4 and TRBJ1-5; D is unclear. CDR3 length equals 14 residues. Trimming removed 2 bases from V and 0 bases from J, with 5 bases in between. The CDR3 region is CASSLTDSNQPQHF. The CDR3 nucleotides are TGTGCCAGCAGTTTAACCGATAGCAATCAGCCCCAGCATTTT.

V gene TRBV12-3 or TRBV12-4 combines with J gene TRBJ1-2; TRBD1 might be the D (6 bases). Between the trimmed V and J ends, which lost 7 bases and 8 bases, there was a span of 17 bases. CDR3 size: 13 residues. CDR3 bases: TGTGCCAGCAATCTGGAGGGGGGTAAGGGCTACACCTTC. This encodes CASNLEGGKGYTF.

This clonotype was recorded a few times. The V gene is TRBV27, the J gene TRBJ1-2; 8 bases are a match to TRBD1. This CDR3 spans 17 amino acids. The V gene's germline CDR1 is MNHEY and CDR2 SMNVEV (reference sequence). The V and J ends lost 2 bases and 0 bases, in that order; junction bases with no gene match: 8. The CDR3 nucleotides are TGTGCCAGCAGTTTACGACAGGGGACGCTAGCTAACTATGGCTACACCTTC. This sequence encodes CASSLRQGTLANYGYTF.

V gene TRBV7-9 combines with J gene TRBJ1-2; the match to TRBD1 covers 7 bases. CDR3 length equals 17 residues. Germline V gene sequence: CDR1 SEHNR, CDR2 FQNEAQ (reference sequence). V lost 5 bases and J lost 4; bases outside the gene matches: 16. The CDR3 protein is CASSPHGNRGRSYGYTF. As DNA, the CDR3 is TGTGCCAGCAGCCCTCATGGGAACAGGGGTCGGAGCTATGGCTACACCTTC.

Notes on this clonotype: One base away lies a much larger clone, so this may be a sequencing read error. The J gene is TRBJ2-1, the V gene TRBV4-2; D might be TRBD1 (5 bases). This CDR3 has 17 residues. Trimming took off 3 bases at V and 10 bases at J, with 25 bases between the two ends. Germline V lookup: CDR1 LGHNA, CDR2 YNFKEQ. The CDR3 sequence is CASSHRMDIGEAYEQFF. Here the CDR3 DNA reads TGTGCCAGCAGCCACCGAATGGACATCGGAGAGGCATACGAGCAGTTCTTC.

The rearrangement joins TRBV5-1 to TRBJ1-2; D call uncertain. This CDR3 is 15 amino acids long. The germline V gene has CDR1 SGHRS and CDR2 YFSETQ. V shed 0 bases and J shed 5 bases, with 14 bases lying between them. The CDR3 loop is CASSLDDPNYYGYTF. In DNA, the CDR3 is TGCGCCAGCAGCTTGGATGACCCAAACTATTATGGCTACACCTTC.

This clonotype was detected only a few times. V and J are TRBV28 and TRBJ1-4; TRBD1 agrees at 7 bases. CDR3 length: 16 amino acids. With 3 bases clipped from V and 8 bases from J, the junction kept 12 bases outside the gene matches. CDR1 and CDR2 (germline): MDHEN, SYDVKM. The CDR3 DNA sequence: TGTGCCAGCAGTTTCTCTCCCGACAGGGTTAGGGAAAAACTGTTTTTT. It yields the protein CASSFSPDRVREKLFF.

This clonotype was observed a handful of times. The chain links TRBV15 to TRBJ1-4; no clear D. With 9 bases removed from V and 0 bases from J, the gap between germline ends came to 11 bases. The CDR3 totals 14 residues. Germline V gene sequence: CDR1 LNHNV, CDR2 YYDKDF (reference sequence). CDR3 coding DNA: TGTGCCACTAGAGCCGGCGCAACTAATGAAAAACTGTTTTTT. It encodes CATRAGATNEKLFF.

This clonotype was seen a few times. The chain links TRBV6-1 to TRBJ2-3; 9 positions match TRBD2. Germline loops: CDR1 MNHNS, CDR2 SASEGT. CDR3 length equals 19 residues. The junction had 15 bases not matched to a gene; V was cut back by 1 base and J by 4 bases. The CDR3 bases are TGTGCCAGCAGTGAAGAGCGGGGGGAAGTACTGAATATTGCAGATACGCAGTATTTT. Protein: CASSEERGEVLNIADTQYF.

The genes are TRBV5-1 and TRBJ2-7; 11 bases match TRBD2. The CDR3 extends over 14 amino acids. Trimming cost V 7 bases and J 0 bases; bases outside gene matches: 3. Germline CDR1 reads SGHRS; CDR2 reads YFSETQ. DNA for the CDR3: TGCGCCAGCGCTAGCGGGGGGAACTCCTACGAGCAGTACTTC. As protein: CASASGGNSYEQYF. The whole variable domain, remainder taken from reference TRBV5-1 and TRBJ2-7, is KAGVTQTPRYLIKTRGQQVTLSCSPISGHRSVSWYQQTPGQGLQFLFEYFSETQRNKGNFPGRFSGRQFSNSRSEMNVSTLELGDSALYLCASASGGNSYEQYFGPGTRLTVT.

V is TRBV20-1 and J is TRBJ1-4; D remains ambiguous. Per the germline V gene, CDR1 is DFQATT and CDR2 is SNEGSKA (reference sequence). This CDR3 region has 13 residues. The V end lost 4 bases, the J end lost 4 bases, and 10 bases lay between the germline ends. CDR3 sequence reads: CSANGVNNEKLFF. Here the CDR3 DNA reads TGCAGTGCTAACGGGGTTAATAATGAAAAACTGTTTTTT.

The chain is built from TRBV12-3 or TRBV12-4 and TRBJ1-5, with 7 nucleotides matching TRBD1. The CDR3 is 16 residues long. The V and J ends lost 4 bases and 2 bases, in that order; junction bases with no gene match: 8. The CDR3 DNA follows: TGTGCCAGCAGTTCCTACGGGCAGGGGGGCAATCAGCCCCAGCATTTT. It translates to CASSSYGQGGNQPQHF.

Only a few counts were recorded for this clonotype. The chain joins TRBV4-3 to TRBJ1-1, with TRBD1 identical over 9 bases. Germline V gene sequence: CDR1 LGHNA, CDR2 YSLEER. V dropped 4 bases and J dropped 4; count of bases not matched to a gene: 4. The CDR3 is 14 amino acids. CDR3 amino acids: CASSRQDRGTEAFF. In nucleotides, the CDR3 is TGCGCCAGCAGCCGCCAGGACAGGGGCACTGAAGCTTTCTTT.